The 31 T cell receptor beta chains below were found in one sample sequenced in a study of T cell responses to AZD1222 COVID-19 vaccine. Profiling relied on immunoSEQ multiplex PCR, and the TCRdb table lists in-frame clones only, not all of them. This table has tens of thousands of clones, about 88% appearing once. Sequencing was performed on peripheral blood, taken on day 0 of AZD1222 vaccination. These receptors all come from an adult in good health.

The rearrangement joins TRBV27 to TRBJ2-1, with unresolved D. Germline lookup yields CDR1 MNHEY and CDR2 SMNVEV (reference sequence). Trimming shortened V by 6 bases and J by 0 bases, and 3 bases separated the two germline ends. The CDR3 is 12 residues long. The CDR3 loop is CASSDSYNEQFF. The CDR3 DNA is TGTGCCAGCAGCGACTCCTACAATGAGCAGTTCTTC.

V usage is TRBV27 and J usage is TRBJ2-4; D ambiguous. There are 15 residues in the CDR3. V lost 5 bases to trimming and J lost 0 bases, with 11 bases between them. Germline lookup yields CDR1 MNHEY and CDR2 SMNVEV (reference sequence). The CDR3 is CASSPHRIAKNIQYF. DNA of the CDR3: TGTGCCAGCAGTCCGCACAGAATAGCCAAAAACATTCAGTACTTC.

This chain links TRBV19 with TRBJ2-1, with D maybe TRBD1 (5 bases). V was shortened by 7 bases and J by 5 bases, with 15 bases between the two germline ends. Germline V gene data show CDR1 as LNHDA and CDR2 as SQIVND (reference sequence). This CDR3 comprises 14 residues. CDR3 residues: CASTVTGTNNEQFF. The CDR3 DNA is TGTGCCAGTACCGTAACAGGCACCAACAATGAGCAGTTCTTC.

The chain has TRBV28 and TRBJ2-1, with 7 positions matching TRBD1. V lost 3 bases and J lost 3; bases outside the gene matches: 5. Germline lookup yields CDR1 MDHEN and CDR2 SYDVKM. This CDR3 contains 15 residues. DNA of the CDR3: TGTGCCAGCAGTTTGGGACAGAACCTCTACAATGAGCAGTTCTTC. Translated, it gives CASSLGQNLYNEQFF. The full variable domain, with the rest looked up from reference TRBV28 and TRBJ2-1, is DVKVTQSSRYLVKRTGEKVFLECVQDMDHENMFWYRQDPGLGLRLIYFSYDVKMKEKGDIPEGYSVSREKKERFSLILESASTNQTSMYLCASSLGQNLYNEQFFGPGTRLTVL.

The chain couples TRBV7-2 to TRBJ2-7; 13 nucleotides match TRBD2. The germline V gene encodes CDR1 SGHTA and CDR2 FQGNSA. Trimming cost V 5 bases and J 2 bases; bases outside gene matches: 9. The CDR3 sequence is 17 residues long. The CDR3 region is CASSQGLAGAIPYEQYF. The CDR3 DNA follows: TGTGCCAGCAGCCAAGGACTAGCGGGAGCGATCCCCTACGAGCAGTACTTC.

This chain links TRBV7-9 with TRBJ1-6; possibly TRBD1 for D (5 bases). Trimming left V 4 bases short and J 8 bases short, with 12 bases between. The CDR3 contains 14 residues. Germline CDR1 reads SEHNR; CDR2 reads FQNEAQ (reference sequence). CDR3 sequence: CASSYVPGDSPLHF. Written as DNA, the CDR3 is TGTGCCAGCAGCTACGTCCCGGGGGATTCACCCCTCCACTTT.

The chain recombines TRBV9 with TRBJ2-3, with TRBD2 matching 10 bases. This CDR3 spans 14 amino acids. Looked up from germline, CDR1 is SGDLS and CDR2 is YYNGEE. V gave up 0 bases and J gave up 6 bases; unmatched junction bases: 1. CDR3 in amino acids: CASSVASGSDTQYF. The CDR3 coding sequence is TGTGCCAGCAGCGTAGCTAGCGGGAGTGATACGCAGTATTTT.

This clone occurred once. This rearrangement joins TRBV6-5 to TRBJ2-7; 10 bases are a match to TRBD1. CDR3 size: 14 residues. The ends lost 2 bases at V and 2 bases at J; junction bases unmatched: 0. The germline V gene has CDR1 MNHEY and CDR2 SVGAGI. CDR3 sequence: CASSYGTGAYEQYF. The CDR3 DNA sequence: TGTGCCAGCAGTTACGGGACAGGGGCCTACGAGCAGTACTTC.

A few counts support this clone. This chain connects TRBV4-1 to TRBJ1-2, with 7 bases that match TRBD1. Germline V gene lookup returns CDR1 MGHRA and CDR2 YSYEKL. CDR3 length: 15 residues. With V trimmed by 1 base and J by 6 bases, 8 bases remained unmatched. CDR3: CASSQAGRGVDGYTF. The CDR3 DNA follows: TGCGCCAGCAGCCAAGCGGGCAGGGGGGTCGATGGCTACACCTTC.

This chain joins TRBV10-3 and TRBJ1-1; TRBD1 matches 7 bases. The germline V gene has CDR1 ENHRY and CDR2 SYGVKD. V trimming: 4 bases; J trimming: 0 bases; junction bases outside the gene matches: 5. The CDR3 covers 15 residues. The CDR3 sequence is CAISGGTVMNTEAFF. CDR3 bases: TGTGCCATCAGTGGGGGGACAGTGATGAACACTGAAGCTTTCTTT.

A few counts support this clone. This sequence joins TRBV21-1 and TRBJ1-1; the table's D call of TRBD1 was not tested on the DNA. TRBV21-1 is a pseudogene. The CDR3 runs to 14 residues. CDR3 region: CASSGDRVETEAFF. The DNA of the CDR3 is TGTGCCAGCAGCGGGGACAGGGTGGAAACTGAAGCTTTCTTT.

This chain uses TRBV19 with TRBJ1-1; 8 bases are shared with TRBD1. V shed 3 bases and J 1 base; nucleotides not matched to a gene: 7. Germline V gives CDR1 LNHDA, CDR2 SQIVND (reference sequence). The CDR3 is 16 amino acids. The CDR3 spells CASSMGAGGWNTEAFF. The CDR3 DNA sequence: TGTGCCAGTAGTATGGGAGCAGGGGGCTGGAACACTGAAGCTTTCTTT. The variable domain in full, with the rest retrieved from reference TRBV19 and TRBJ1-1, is DGGITQSPKYLFRKEGQNVTLSCEQNLNHDAMYWYRQDPGQGLRLIYYSQIVNDFQKGDIAEGYSVSREKKESFPLTVTSAQKNPTAFYLCASSMGAGGWNTEAFFGQGTRLTVV.

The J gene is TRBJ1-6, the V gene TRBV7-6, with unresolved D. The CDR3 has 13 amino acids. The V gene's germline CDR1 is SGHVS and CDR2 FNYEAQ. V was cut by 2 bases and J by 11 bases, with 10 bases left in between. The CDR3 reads CASSLTREAPLHF. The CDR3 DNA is TGTGCCAGCAGCTTAACCCGGGAGGCACCCCTCCACTTT.

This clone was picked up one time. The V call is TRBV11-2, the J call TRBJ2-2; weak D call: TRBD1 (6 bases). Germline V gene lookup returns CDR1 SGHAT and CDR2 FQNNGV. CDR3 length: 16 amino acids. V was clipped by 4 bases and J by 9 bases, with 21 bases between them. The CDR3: CASSSAMGAKPRELFF. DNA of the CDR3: TGTGCCAGCAGCTCCGCTATGGGGGCTAAACCGAGGGAGCTGTTTTTT.

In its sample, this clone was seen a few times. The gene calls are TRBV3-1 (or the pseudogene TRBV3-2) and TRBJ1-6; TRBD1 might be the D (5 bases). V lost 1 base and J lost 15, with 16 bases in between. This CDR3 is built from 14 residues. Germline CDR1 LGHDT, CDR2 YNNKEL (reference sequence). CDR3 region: CASSQGGVASLLHF. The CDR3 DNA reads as TGTGCCAGCAGCCAAGGGGGCGTAGCCTCCCTCCTCCACTTT.

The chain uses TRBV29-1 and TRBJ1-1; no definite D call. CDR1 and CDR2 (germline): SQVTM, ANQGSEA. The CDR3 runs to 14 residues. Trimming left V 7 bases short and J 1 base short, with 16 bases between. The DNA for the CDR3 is TGCAGCGCCTACGAACGAGGGAGGAACACTGAAGCTTTCTTT. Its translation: CSAYERGRNTEAFF.

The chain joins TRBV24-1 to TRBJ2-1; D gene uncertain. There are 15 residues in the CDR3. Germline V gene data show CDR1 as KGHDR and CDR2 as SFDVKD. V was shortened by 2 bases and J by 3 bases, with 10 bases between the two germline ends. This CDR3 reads CATSDSIGFYNEQFF. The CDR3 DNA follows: TGTGCCACCAGTGATTCGATCGGATTCTACAATGAGCAGTTCTTC.

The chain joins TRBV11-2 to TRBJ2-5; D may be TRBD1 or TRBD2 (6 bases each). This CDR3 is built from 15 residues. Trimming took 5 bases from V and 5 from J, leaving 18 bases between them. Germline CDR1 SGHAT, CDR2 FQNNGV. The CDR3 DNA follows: TGTGCCAGCAGCCCGGTGACGGGGGCAGGGGAGACCCAGTACTTC. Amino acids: CASSPVTGAGETQYF.

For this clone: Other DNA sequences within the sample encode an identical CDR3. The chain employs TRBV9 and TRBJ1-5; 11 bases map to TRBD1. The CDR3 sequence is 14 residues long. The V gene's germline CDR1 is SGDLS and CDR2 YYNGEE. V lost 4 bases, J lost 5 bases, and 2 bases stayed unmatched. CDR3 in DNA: TGTGCCAGCAGCCTGGGACAGGGGGATCAGCCCCAGCATTTT. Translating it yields CASSLGQGDQPQHF.

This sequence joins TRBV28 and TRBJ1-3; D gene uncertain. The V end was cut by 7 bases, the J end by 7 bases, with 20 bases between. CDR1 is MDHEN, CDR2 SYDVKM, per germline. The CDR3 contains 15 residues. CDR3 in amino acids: CASNGVQMGMNTIYF. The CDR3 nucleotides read TGTGCCAGCAATGGGGTACAGATGGGTATGAACACCATATATTTT.

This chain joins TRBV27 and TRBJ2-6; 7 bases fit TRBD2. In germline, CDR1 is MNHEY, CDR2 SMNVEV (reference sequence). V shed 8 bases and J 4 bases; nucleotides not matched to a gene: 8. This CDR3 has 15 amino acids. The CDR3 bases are TGTGCCAGCTCTAACGGGGGGTCCGGGGCCAACGTCCTGACTTTC. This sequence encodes CASSNGGSGANVLTF.

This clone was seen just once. DNA for the CDR3: TGTGCCAGCAGCTTAGGCGCCAGTGGAGATACGCAGTATTTT. Its protein is CASSLGASGDTQYF. V gene TRBV7-9 combines with J gene TRBJ2-3, with D unresolved. The CDR3 covers 14 residues. Germline V CDR1 and CDR2: SEHNR, FQNEAQ (reference sequence). Deletions cut 1 base from V and 5 bases from J, with 10 bases between.

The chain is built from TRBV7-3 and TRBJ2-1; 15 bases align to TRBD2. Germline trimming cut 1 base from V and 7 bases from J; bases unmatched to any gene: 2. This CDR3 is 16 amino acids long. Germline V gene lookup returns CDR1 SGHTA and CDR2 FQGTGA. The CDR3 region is CASSLMGTSGGNEQFF. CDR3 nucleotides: TGTGCCAGCAGCTTAATGGGGACTAGCGGGGGGAATGAGCAGTTCTTC.

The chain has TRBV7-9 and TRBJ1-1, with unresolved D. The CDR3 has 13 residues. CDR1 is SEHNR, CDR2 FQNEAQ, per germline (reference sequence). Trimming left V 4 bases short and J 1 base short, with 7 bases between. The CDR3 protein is CASSWRGNTEAFF. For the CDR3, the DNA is TGTGCCAGCAGCTGGCGGGGGAACACTGAAGCTTTCTTT. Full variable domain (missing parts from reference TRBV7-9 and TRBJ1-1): DTGVSQNPRHKITKRGQNVTFRCDPISEHNRLYWYRQTLGQGPEFLTYFQNEAQLEKSRLLSDRFSAERPKGSFSTLEIQRTEQGDSAMYLCASSWRGNTEAFFGQGTRLTVV.

This CDR3 reads CASRPMDRNYGYTF. In DNA, the CDR3 is TGTGCCAGCAGACCTATGGACCGAAACTATGGCTACACCTTC. The rearrangement joins TRBV6-5 to TRBJ1-2; D not resolved. Germline CDR1 is MNHEY and CDR2 is SVGAGI. V was trimmed by 6 bases and J by 2 bases, leaving 13 bases between them. The CDR3 covers 14 residues.

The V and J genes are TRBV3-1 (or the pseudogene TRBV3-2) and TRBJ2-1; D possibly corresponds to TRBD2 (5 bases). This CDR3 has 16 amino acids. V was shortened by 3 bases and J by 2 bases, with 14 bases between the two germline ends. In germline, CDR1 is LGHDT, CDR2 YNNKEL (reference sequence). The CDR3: CASSHDPGETYNEQFF. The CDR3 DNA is TGTGCCAGCAGCCACGACCCCGGGGAGACCTACAATGAGCAGTTCTTC.

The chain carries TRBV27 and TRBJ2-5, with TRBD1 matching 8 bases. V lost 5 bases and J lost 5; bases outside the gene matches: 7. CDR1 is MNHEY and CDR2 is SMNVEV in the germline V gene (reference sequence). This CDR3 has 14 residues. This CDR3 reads CASSVGQGSETQYF. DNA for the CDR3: TGTGCCAGCAGTGTAGGACAGGGCTCTGAGACCCAGTACTTC.

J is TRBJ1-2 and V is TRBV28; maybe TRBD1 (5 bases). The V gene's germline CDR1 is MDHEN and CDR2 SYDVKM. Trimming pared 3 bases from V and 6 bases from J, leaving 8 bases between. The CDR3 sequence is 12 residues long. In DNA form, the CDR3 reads TGTGCCAGCAGTTTTCAGGGCCATGGCTACACCTTC. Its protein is CASSFQGHGYTF.

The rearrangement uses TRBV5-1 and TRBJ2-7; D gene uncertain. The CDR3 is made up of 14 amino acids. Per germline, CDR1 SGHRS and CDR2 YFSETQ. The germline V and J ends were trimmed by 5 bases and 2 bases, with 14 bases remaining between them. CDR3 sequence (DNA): TGCGCCAGCAGAGGAATGGGCCCCCCCTACGAGCAGTACTTC. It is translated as CASRGMGPPYEQYF.

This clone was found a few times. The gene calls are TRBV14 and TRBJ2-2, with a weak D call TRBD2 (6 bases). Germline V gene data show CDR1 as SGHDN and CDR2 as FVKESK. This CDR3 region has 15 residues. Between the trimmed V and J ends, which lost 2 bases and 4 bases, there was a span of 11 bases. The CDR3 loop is CASSQQGGGTGELFF. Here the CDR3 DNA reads TGTGCCAGCAGCCAACAGGGAGGTGGCACCGGGGAGCTGTTTTTT.

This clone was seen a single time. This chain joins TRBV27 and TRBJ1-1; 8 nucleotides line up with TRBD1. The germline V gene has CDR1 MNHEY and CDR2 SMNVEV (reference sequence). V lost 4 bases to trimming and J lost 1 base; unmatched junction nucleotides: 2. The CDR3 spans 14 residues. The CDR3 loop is CASSSDRANTEAFF. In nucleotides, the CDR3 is TGTGCCAGCAGTTCGGACAGGGCGAACACTGAAGCTTTCTTT.